A selection of T cell receptor beta chains follows, all from one sample in a study of T-cell memory formation after mild COVID-19. MiXCR, run by TCRdb on the 5' RACE reads, gives a single entry per CDR3 protein. The sample carries some 280,000 distinct CDR3 sequences, around 16% recorded once. The material sequenced was PBMCs or a T cell subset sorted from them (not recorded which). The receptors derive from a young man who had mild COVID-19 (a few samples of this study predate the infection). Cell type and time point are not known. The CDR3 runs from the conserved cysteine through the conserved F or W. The order of the fields is J gene, D gene, clone size, V gene, CDR3 protein, CDR3 DNA. D genes are given only for firm matches. The size field is filled for only some rows; it gives once, few, many or a size class.

>TRBJ2-1|-|few|TRBV7-3
CASSLRSGSSYNEQFF
TGTGCCAGCAGCTTAAGGTCCGGAAGCTCCTACAATGAGCAGTTCTTC
>TRBJ2-1|-|few|TRBV15
CATSQGNEQFF
TGTGCCACCAGCCAGGGCAATGAGCAGTTCTTC
>TRBJ2-1|-|few|TRBV28
CASSLWGANNEQFF
TGTGCCAGCAGTTTATGGGGGGCTAACAATGAGCAGTTCTTC
>TRBJ1-2|-|-|TRBV6-6
CASSDFRGNYGYTF
-
>TRBJ1-4|-|few|TRBV7-2
CASSQTYRATEEKLFF
TGTGCCAGCAGCCAAACCTACAGGGCTACGGAGGAAAAACTGTTTTTT
>TRBJ1-1|-|-|TRBV20-1
CSAKGGRTEAFF
TGCAGTGCTAAAGGCGGGAGAACTGAAGCTTTCTTT
>TRBJ2-1|TRBD1|-|TRBV27
CASIATGMSSYNEQFF
TGTGCCAGCATCGCGACAGGGATGAGCTCCTACAATGAGCAGTTCTTC
>TRBJ2-5|-|few|TRBV10-3
CAINEQGKETQYF
TGTGCCATCAACGAACAGGGAAAAGAGACCCAGTACTTC
>TRBJ2-2|TRBD1|-|TRBV18
CASSPSGTGVNTGELFF
TGTGCCAGCTCACCTTCCGGGACAGGGGTGAACACCGGGGAGCTGTTTTTT
>TRBJ2-6|-|few|TRBV7-2
CASSLNEGMVSGANVLTF
TGTGCCAGCAGCTTAAACGAGGGTATGGTGTCTGGGGCCAACGTCCTGACTTTC
>TRBJ1-2|-|-|TRBV7-2
CASSRARGGATF
TGTGCCAGCAGCCGCGCGAGGGGGGGCGCCACCTTC
>TRBJ1-2|-|-|TRBV29-1
CSVYRGYYGYTF
TGCAGCGTCTATAGGGGATACTATGGCTACACCTTC